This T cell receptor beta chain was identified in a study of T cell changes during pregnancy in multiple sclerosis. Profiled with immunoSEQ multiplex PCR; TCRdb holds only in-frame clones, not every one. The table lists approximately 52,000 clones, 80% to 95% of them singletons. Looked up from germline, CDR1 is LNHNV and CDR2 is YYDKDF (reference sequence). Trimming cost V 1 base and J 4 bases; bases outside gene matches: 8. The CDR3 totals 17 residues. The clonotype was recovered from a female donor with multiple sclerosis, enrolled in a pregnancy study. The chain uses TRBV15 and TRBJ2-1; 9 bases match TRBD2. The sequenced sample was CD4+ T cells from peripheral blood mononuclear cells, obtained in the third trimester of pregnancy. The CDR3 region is CATSRALGAGGYNEQFF. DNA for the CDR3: TGTGCCACCAGCAGAGCCTTAGGAGCGGGAGGATACAATGAGCAGTTCTTC.